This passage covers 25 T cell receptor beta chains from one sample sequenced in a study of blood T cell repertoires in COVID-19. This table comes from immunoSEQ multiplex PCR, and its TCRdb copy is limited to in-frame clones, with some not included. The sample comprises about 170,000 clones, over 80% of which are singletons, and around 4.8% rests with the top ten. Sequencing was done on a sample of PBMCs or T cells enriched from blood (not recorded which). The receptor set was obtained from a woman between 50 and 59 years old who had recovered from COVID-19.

The CDR3 reads CASSPQPRQDLIQETQYF. CDR3 bases: TGTGCCAGCAGTCCTCAGCCCCGACAGGACCTAATACAAGAGACCCAGTACTTC. The chain carries TRBV28 and TRBJ2-5, with a possible D match to TRBD1 (6 bases). Trimming left V 5 bases short and J 2 bases short, with 24 bases between. Germline-derived CDR1 and CDR2 are MDHEN and SYDVKM. The CDR3 sequence is 18 residues long. Variable domain in full (rest from reference TRBV28 and TRBJ2-5): DVKVTQSSRYLVKRTGEKVFLECVQDMDHENMFWYRQDPGLGLRLIYFSYDVKMKEKGDIPEGYSVSREKKERFSLILESASTNQTSMYLCASSPQPRQDLIQETQYFGPGTRLLVL.

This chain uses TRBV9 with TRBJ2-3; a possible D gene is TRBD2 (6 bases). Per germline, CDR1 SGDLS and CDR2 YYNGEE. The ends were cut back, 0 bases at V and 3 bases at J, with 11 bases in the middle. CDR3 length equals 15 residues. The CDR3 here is CASSVGTSITDTQYF. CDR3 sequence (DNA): TGTGCCAGCAGCGTAGGAACTAGCATTACAGATACGCAGTATTTT.

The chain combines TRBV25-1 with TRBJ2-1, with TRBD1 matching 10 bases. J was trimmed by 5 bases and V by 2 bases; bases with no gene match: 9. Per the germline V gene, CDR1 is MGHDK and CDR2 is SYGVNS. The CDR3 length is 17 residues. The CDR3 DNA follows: TGTGCCAGCAGTGAAACCCCGGGACAGGGGACCGACAATGAGCAGTTCTTC. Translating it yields CASSETPGQGTDNEQFF.

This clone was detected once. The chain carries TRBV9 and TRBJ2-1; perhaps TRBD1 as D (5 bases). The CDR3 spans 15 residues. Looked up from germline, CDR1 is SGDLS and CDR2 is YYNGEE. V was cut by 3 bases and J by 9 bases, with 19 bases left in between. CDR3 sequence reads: CASSGRQTGSSEQFF. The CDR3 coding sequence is TGTGCCAGCAGCGGCCGACAGACCGGCAGTAGTGAGCAGTTCTTC.

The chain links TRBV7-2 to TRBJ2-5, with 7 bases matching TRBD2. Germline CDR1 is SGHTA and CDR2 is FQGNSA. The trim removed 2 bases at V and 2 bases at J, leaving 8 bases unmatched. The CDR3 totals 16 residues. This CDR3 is CASSLPGGGAQETQYF. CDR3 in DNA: TGTGCCAGCAGCTTACCCGGCGGGGGAGCACAAGAGACCCAGTACTTC.

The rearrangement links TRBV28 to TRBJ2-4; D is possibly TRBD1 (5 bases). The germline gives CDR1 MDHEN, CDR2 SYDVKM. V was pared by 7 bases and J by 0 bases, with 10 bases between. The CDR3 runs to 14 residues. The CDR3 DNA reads TGTGCCAGCACCTTAGGACAAGCCAAAAACATTCAGTACTTC. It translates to CASTLGQAKNIQYF. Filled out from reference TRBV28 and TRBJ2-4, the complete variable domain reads DVKVTQSSRYLVKRTGEKVFLECVQDMDHENMFWYRQDPGLGLRLIYFSYDVKMKEKGDIPEGYSVSREKKERFSLILESASTNQTSMYLCASTLGQAKNIQYFGAGTRLSVL.

CDR3 sequence (DNA): TGTGCCTGGAGCGGGGACAGGGGTTTAGGTCAGCCCCAGCATTTT. Protein sequence: CAWSGDRGLGQPQHF. The V gene is TRBV30, the J gene TRBJ1-5, with TRBD1 matching 10 bases. V shed 3 bases, J shed 6 bases, and the junction held 8 bases outside the gene matches. Germline CDR1 and CDR2: GTSNPN and SVGIG (reference sequence). The CDR3 runs to 15 residues.

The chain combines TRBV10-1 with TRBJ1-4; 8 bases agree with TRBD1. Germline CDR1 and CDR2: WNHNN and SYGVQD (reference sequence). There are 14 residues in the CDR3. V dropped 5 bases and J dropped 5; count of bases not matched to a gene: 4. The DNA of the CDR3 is TGCGCCAGCAGTACCGACAGGGGAAATGAAAAACTGTTTTTT. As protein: CASSTDRGNEKLFF.

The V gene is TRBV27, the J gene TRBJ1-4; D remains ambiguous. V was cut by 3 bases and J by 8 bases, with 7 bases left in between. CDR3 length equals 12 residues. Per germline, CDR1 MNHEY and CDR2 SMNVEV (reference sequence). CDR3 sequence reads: CASSFTGEKLFF. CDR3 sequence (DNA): TGTGCCAGCAGTTTTACGGGGGAAAAACTGTTTTTT. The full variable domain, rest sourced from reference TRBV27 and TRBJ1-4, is EAQVTQNPRYLITVTGKKLTVTCSQNMNHEYMSWYRQDPGLGLRQIYYSMNVEVTDKGDVPEGYKVSRKEKRNFPLILESPSPNQTSLYFCASSFTGEKLFFGSGTQLSVL.

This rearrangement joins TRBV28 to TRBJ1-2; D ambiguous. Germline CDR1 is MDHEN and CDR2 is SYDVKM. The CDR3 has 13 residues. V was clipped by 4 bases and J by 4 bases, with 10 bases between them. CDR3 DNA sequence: TGTGCCAGCAGTTCGGGATTTAGCTATGGCTACACCTTC. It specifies CASSSGFSYGYTF.

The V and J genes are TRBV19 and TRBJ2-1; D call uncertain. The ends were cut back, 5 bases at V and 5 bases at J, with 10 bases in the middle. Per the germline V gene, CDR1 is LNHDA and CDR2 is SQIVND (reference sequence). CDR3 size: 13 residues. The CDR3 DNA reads TGTGCCAGTAGTCCCCGACTCAACAATGAGCAGTTCTTC. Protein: CASSPRLNNEQFF.

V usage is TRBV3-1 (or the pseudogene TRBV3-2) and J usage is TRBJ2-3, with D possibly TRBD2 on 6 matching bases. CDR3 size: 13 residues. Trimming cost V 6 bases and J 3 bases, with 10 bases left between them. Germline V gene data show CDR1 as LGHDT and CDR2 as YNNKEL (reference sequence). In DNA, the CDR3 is TGTGCCAGCAGGTCGGAGGGGACAGATACGCAGTATTTT. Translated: CASRSEGTDTQYF.

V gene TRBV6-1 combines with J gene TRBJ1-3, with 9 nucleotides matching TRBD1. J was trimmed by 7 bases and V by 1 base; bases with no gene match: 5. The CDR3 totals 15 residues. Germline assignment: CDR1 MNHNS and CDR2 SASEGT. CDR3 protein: CASSEVDRGGNTIYF. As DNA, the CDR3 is TGTGCCAGCAGTGAAGTGGACAGGGGAGGGAACACCATATATTTT.

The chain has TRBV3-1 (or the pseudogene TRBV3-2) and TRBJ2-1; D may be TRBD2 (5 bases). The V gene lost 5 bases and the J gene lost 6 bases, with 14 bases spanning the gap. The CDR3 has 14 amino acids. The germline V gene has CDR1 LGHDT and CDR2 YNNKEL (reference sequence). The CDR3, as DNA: TGTGCCAGCAGCAAGGAGGAAGCCCTCAATGAGCAGTTCTTC. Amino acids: CASSKEEALNEQFF.

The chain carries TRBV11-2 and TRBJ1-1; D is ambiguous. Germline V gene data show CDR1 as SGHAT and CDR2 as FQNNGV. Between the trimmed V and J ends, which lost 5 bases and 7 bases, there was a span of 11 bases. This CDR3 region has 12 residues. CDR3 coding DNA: TGTGCCAGCAGCCCCCCACAGAGTGAAGCTTTCTTT. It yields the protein CASSPPQSEAFF.

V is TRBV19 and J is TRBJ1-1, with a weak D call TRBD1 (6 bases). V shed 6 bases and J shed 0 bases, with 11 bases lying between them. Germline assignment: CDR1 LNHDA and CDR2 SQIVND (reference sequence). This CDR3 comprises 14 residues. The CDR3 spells CASREDSMNTEAFF. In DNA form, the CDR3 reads TGTGCCAGTAGAGAGGACAGCATGAACACTGAAGCTTTCTTT.

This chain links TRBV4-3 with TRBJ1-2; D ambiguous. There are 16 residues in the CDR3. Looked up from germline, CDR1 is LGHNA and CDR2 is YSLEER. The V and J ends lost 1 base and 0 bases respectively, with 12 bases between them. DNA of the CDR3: TGCGCCAGCAGCCAAGCTAACGGGATTCCTAACTATGGCTACACCTTC. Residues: CASSQANGIPNYGYTF.

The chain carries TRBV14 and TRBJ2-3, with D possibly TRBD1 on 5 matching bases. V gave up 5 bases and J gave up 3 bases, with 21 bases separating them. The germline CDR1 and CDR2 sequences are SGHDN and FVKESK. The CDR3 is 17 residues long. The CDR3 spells CASSLNGHGLRTDTQYF. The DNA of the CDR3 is TGTGCCAGCAGCTTAAATGGACACGGCTTGAGAACAGATACGCAGTATTTT.

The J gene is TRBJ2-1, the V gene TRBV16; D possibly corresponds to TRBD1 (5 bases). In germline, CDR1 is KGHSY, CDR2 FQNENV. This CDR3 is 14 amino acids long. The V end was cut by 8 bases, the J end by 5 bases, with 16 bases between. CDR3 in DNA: TGTGCCAGCTCCCCGACAGACCCAAACAATGAGCAGTTCTTC. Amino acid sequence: CASSPTDPNNEQFF.

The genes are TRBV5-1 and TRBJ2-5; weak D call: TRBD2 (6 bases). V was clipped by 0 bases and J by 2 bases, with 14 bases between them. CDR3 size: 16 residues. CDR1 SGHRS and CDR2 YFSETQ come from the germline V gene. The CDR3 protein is CASSLGLTSVQETQYF. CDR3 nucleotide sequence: TGCGCCAGCAGCTTGGGGCTGACTAGTGTTCAAGAGACCCAGTACTTC. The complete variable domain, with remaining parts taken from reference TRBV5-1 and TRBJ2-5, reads KAGVTQTPRYLIKTRGQQVTLSCSPISGHRSVSWYQQTPGQGLQFLFEYFSETQRNKGNFPGRFSGRQFSNSRSEMNVSTLELGDSALYLCASSLGLTSVQETQYFGPGTRLLVL.

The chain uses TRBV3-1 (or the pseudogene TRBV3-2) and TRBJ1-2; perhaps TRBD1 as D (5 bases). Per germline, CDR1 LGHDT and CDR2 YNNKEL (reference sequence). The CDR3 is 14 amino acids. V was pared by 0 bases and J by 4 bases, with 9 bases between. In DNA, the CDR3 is TGTGCCAGCAGCCAAGAGACGACAGTCTATGGCTACACCTTC. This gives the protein CASSQETTVYGYTF.

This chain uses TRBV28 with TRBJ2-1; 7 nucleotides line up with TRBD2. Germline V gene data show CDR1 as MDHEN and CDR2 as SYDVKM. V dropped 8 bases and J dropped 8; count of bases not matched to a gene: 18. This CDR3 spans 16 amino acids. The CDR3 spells CASHTPGRGLGDEQFF. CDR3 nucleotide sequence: TGTGCCAGCCATACCCCGGGGAGGGGCCTAGGTGATGAGCAGTTCTTC. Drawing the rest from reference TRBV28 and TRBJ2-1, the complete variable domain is DVKVTQSSRYLVKRTGEKVFLECVQDMDHENMFWYRQDPGLGLRLIYFSYDVKMKEKGDIPEGYSVSREKKERFSLILESASTNQTSMYLCASHTPGRGLGDEQFFGPGTRLTVL.

CDR3 nucleotides: TGTGCCAGCAGTTTATCGGGGGGACTAGCGGACGAGCAGTACGTC. Translated, it gives CASSLSGGLADEQYV. V usage is TRBV27 and J usage is TRBJ2-7; 11 positions match TRBD2. Per germline, CDR1 MNHEY and CDR2 SMNVEV (reference sequence). Trimming at V came to 0 bases and at J to 5 bases, leaving 3 bases not matched to a gene. The CDR3 extends over 15 amino acids.

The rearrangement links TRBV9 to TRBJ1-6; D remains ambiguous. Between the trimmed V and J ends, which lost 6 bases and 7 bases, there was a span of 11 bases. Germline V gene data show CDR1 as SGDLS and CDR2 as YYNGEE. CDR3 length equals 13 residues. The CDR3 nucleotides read TGTGCCAGCACCCCAGAGGGCAATTCACCCCTCCACTTT. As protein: CASTPEGNSPLHF.

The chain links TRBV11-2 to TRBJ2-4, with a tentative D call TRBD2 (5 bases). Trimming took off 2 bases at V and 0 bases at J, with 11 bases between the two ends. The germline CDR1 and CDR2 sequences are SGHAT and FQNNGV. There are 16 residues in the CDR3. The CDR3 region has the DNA TGTGCCAGCAGCTTATTGTTTGGACTAGCCAAAAACATTCAGTACTTC. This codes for CASSLLFGLAKNIQYF.